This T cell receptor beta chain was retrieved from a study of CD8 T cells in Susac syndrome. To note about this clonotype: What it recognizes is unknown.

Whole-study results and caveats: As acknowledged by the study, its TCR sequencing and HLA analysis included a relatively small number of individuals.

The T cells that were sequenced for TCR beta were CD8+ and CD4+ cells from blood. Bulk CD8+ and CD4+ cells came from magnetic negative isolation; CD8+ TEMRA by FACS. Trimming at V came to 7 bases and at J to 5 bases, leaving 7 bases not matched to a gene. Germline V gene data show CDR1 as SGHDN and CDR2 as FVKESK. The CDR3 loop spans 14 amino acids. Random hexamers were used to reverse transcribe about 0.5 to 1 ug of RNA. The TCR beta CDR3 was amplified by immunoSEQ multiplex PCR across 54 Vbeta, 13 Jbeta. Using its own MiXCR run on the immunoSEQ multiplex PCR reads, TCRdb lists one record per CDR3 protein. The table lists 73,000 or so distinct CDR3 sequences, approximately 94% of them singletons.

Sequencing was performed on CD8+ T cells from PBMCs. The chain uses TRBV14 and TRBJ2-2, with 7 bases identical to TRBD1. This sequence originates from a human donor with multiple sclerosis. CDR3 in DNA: TGTGCCAGCAAAACGACAGGGCATACCGGGGAGCTGTTTTTT. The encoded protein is CASKTTGHTGELFF.